Listed here are 25 T cell receptor beta chains from one sample, sequenced in a study of blood T cell repertoires in COVID-19. Assay: immunoSEQ multiplex PCR; the TCRdb copy retains only in-frame clones and omits some. This sample has more than 50,000 clones, with 75% to 90% found just once. Sequencing was done on a sample of peripheral blood. The source of these receptors is a woman aged 60-70 years with acute or convalescent COVID-19.

The chain uses TRBV2 and TRBJ1-6, with TRBD1 matching over 11 bases. V lost 2 bases to trimming and J lost 10 bases; unmatched junction nucleotides: 4. This CDR3 is 15 amino acids long. Germline CDR1 is SNHLY and CDR2 is FYNNEI. CDR3 in amino acids: CASSEMGQGGSPLHF. CDR3 in DNA: TGTGCCAGCAGTGAAATGGGACAGGGGGGGTCACCCCTCCACTTT.

V is TRBV18 and J is TRBJ1-1; D perhaps matches TRBD1 (6 bases). Germline CDR1 reads KGHSH; CDR2 reads LQKENI. The CDR3 consists of 14 residues. The V end lost 6 bases, the J end lost 9 bases, and 20 bases lay between the germline ends. As DNA, the CDR3 is TGTGCCAGCTCCCCTGGCGAAAGACAGGTTAAAGCTTTCTTT. It translates to CASSPGERQVKAFF. Full variable domain (outside the CDR3, taken from reference TRBV18 and TRBJ1-1): NAGVMQNPRHLVRRRGQEARLRCSPMKGHSHVYWYRQLPEEGLKFMVYLQKENIIDESGMPKERFSAEFPKEGPSILRIQQVVRGDSAAYFCASSPGERQVKAFFGQGTRLTVV.

V usage is TRBV18 and J usage is TRBJ2-2; 11 positions match TRBD2. The V gene's germline CDR1 is KGHSH and CDR2 LQKENI. This CDR3 comprises 16 residues. J lost 5 bases, V lost 0 bases, and 2 bases had no gene match. CDR3 sequence: CASSPPLAGGTGELFF. The CDR3 DNA reads TGTGCCAGCTCACCACCGCTAGCGGGAGGAACCGGGGAGCTGTTTTTT.

CDR3 DNA sequence: TGTGCCAGCAGTCCCCGGTCTACAGGGCTTAATAACTATGGCTACACCTTC. It yields the protein CASSPRSTGLNNYGYTF. The chain couples TRBV6-6 to TRBJ1-2; tentative D call: TRBD1 (6 bases). The V end was cut by 5 bases, the J end by 1 base, with 20 bases between. In germline, CDR1 is MNHNY, CDR2 SVGAGI (reference sequence). The CDR3 is 17 amino acids.

The rearrangement uses TRBV12-1 and TRBJ1-3; TRBD1 is the table's D call and was not checked against the DNA. TRBV12-1 is assigned pseudogene status. This CDR3 comprises 16 residues. Here the CDR3 reads CASSWDPPRGGNTIYF. In nucleotides, the CDR3 is TGTGCCAGCAGCTGGGACCCACCCAGGGGAGGAAACACCATATATTTT.

This chain links TRBV19 with TRBJ1-4; 11 nucleotides match TRBD1. This CDR3 has 15 residues. Germline assignment: CDR1 LNHDA and CDR2 SQIVND (reference sequence). Trimming at V came to 5 bases and at J to 6 bases, leaving 5 bases not matched to a gene. CDR3 in DNA: TGTGCCAGTAGTCCGCCGGGACAGGGGGATGAAAAACTGTTTTTT. The encoded protein is CASSPPGQGDEKLFF. Filled out from reference TRBV19 and TRBJ1-4, the complete variable domain reads DGGITQSPKYLFRKEGQNVTLSCEQNLNHDAMYWYRQDPGQGLRLIYYSQIVNDFQKGDIAEGYSVSREKKESFPLTVTSAQKNPTAFYLCASSPPGQGDEKLFFGSGTQLSVL.

There are a few counts of this clone. The chain recombines TRBV6-6 with TRBJ2-1; no firm D call. The CDR3 totals 15 residues. V lost 0 bases, J lost 5 bases, and 11 bases lay in between. Germline V gives CDR1 MNHNY, CDR2 SVGAGI (reference sequence). CDR3 protein: CASSYSTGDHNEQFF. CDR3 coding DNA: TGTGCCAGCAGTTACTCGACTGGAGATCACAATGAGCAGTTCTTC.

The chain uses TRBV7-9 and TRBJ2-7; D is perhaps TRBD1 (5 bases). The V gene lost 8 bases and the J gene lost 3 bases, with 17 bases spanning the gap. Germline-derived CDR1 and CDR2 are SEHNR and FQNEAQ (reference sequence). The CDR3 totals 14 residues. The CDR3 coding sequence is TGTGCCAGCCAATTGGAAGGGGCCTACTACGAGCAGTACTTC. Its translation is CASQLEGAYYEQYF.

This clone was observed once. The chain recombines TRBV4-2 with TRBJ1-1; no definite D call. Per the germline V gene, CDR1 is LGHNA and CDR2 is YNFKEQ. The CDR3 has 16 amino acids. V shed 0 bases and J shed 0 bases, with 11 bases lying between them. DNA for the CDR3: TGTGCCAGCAGCCAAGACAGAGCGGTATTGAACACTGAAGCTTTCTTT. Its protein is CASSQDRAVLNTEAFF.

This chain links TRBV19 with TRBJ1-2; the D is unclear. V lost 5 bases and J lost 10, with 23 bases in between. The CDR3 has 15 amino acids. The germline gives CDR1 LNHDA, CDR2 SQIVND (reference sequence). This CDR3 is CASSFRVAPRVFYTF. CDR3 bases: TGTGCCAGTAGTTTTCGGGTCGCCCCCAGAGTCTTCTACACCTTC. The whole variable domain, filled in from reference TRBV19 and TRBJ1-2, reads DGGITQSPKYLFRKEGQNVTLSCEQNLNHDAMYWYRQDPGQGLRLIYYSQIVNDFQKGDIAEGYSVSREKKESFPLTVTSAQKNPTAFYLCASSFRVAPRVFYTFGSGTRLTVV.

The chain uses TRBV15 and TRBJ1-5; D not resolved. V shed 6 bases and J shed 3 bases, with 18 bases lying between them. CDR3 length: 16 residues. Germline values: CDR1 LNHNV, CDR2 YYDKDF (reference sequence). CDR3 protein: CATSLEAGGYNQPQHF. CDR3 sequence (DNA): TGTGCCACCAGTCTCGAAGCGGGTGGTTACAATCAGCCCCAGCATTTT.

The rearrangement joins TRBV11-3 to TRBJ2-3; 11 bases are a match to TRBD2. This CDR3 is 16 amino acids long. J was trimmed by 0 bases and V by 4 bases; bases with no gene match: 3. Per germline, CDR1 SGHNT and CDR2 YENEEA. CDR3: CASSSGTSGSTDTQYF. In DNA form, the CDR3 reads TGTGCCAGCAGCTCCGGGACTAGCGGAAGCACAGATACGCAGTATTTT.

J is TRBJ2-7 and V is TRBV2; the match to TRBD1 covers 7 bases. CDR3 length: 14 amino acids. The germline V gene has CDR1 SNHLY and CDR2 FYNNEI. V trimming: 6 bases; J trimming: 1 base; junction bases outside the gene matches: 6. The CDR3 DNA sequence: TGTGCCAGCAGCACTACAGGGGTTTCCTACGAGCAGTACTTC. This codes for CASSTTGVSYEQYF.

This chain uses TRBV6-5 with TRBJ2-1; 9 nucleotides match TRBD2. The CDR3 contains 16 residues. Germline loops: CDR1 MNHEY, CDR2 SVGAGI. V gave up 2 bases and J gave up 9 bases; unmatched junction bases: 11. Here the CDR3 DNA reads TGTGCCAGCAGTTACGGAGTGGGCGGGGGGGCCTTTGAGCAGTTCTTC. It specifies CASSYGVGGGAFEQFF.

The V gene is TRBV4-1, the J gene TRBJ2-7, with TRBD1 matching 7 bases. This CDR3 has 14 amino acids. V lost 4 bases, J lost 1 base, and 4 bases stayed unmatched. The germline CDR1 and CDR2 sequences are MGHRA and YSYEKL. In DNA, the CDR3 is TGCGCCAGCAGCCGTTCAGGGGGATCCTACGAGCAGTACTTC. Encoded protein: CASSRSGGSYEQYF.

The rearrangement links TRBV5-1 to TRBJ1-5; D unresolved. The CDR3 runs 15 residues. Germline V gene data show CDR1 as SGHRS and CDR2 as YFSETQ. The V and J ends lost 0 bases and 0 bases respectively, with 7 bases between them. The DNA of the CDR3 is TGCGCCAGCAGCTTGGGCCAGTTTAGCAATCAGCCCCAGCATTTT. It encodes CASSLGQFSNQPQHF.

This chain joins TRBV2 and TRBJ1-3; D is unresolved. CDR1 is SNHLY, CDR2 FYNNEI, per germline. CDR3 length: 16 residues. The ends were cut back, 4 bases at V and 0 bases at J, with 13 bases in the middle. The CDR3 sequence is CASSGASTYSGNTIYF. The CDR3 DNA is TGTGCCAGCAGTGGGGCCAGCACTTACTCTGGAAACACCATATATTTT.

The chain carries TRBV6-2 or TRBV6-3 and TRBJ2-3, with TRBD2 identical over 12 bases. The length of the CDR3 is 14 residues. Per germline, CDR1 MNHEY and CDR2 SVGEGT. Losses at the gene ends were 5 bases for V and 9 bases for J; bases not matched to a gene: 6. CDR3 nucleotides: TGTGCCAGCAGTCGGACTAGCGGGACTGGCACGCAGTATTTT. This encodes CASSRTSGTGTQYF.

The chain joins TRBV5-1 to TRBJ2-5; 7 nucleotides match TRBD2. The V gene end was trimmed by 0 bases and the J gene end by 1 base; junction bases not matched to a gene: 6. The CDR3 loop spans 16 amino acids. Germline V gene data show CDR1 as SGHRS and CDR2 as YFSETQ. The CDR3 loop reads CASSLGVAGSQETQYF. The CDR3, as DNA: TGCGCCAGCAGCTTGGGGGTAGCGGGCAGCCAAGAGACCCAGTACTTC.

Comments on this clone: This CDR3 is also generated by other DNA sequences in the sample. This chain joins TRBV14 and TRBJ2-7; the D gene is possibly TRBD2 (6 bases). The length of the CDR3 is 14 residues. From germline, CDR1 is SGHDN and CDR2 FVKESK. Trimming left V 1 base short and J 3 bases short, with 10 bases between. Here the CDR3 reads CASSQGRGIYEQYF. The CDR3 DNA reads as TGTGCCAGCAGCCAAGGTCGGGGGATCTACGAGCAGTACTTC.

This clone was seen only a few times. This rearrangement joins TRBV7-3 to TRBJ1-2, with 7 bases fitting TRBD1. Germline V gene lookup returns CDR1 SGHTA and CDR2 FQGTGA. J was trimmed by 4 bases and V by 5 bases; bases with no gene match: 10. The CDR3 consists of 15 residues. The CDR3 nucleotides read TGTGCCAGCAGCCCTGACCGGGACAGTGTCTATGGCTACACCTTC. Translation: CASSPDRDSVYGYTF. Together with reference TRBV7-3 and TRBJ1-2, the CDR3 gives the full variable domain: GAGVSQTPSNKVTEKGKYVELRCDPISGHTALYWYRQSLGQGPEFLIYFQGTGAADDSGLPNDRFFAVRPEGSVSTLKIQRTERGDSAVYLCASSPDRDSVYGYTFGSGTRLTVV.

The table lists this clone with a count of one. This chain joins TRBV6-1 and TRBJ1-3, with D perhaps TRBD1 (5 bases). With 4 bases removed from V and 2 bases from J, the gap between germline ends came to 18 bases. Germline assignment: CDR1 MNHNS and CDR2 SASEGT. The CDR3 consists of 17 residues. The CDR3: CASSARHGGGPGNTIYF. The CDR3 DNA sequence: TGTGCCAGCAGTGCCAGGCATGGGGGGGGACCTGGAAACACCATATATTTT.

This clone appeared once. The J gene is TRBJ2-5, the V gene TRBV28; TRBD1 aligns across 9 bases. Germline CDR1 and CDR2: MDHEN and SYDVKM. This CDR3 region has 15 residues. The junction had 9 bases not matched to a gene; V was cut back by 5 bases and J by 5 bases. CDR3 bases: TGTGCCAGCAGTCTACGGGACAGGGTCGTGGAGACCCAGTACTTC. Translating it yields CASSLRDRVVETQYF.

The rearrangement links TRBV6-5 to TRBJ2-3, with 9 nucleotides matching TRBD2. V lost 6 bases, J lost 3 bases, and 4 bases stayed unmatched. In germline, CDR1 is MNHEY, CDR2 SVGAGI. The CDR3 consists of 14 residues. CDR3 protein: CASRLAGATDTQYF. Here the CDR3 DNA reads TGTGCCAGCAGGTTAGCGGGGGCTACAGATACGCAGTATTTT.

This clone was detected once. V usage is TRBV5-1 and J usage is TRBJ1-1, with 8 bases that match TRBD1. This CDR3 spans 13 amino acids. The V gene's germline CDR1 is SGHRS and CDR2 YFSETQ. Trimming took 4 bases from V and 1 from J; bases not matched to a gene: 0. The CDR3 is CASSTGGNTEAFF. Here the CDR3 DNA reads TGCGCCAGCAGCACAGGGGGGAACACTGAAGCTTTCTTT.